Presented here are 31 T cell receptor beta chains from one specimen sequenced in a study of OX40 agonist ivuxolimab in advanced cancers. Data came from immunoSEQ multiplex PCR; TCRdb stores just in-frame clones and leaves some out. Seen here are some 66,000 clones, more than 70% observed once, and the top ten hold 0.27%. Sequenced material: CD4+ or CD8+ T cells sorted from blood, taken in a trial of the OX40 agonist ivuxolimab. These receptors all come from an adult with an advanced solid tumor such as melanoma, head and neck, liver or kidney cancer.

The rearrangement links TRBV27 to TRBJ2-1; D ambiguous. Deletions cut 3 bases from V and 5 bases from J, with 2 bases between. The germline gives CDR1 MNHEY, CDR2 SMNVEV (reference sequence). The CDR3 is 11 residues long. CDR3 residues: CASSFHNEQFF. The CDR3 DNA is TGTGCCAGCAGTTTTCACAATGAGCAGTTCTTC.

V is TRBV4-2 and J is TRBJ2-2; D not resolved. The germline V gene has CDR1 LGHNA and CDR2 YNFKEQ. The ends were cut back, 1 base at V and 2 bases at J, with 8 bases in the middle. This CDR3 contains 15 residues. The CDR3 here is CASSQAATNTGELFF. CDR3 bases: TGTGCCAGCAGCCAAGCGGCTACAAACACCGGGGAGCTGTTTTTT.

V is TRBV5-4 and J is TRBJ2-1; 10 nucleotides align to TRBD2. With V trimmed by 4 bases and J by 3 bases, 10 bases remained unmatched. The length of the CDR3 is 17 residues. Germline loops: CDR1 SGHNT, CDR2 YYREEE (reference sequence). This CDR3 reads CASSLGGLAVLYNEQFF. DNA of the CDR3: TGTGCCAGCAGCCTGGGCGGACTAGCGGTACTCTACAATGAGCAGTTCTTC.

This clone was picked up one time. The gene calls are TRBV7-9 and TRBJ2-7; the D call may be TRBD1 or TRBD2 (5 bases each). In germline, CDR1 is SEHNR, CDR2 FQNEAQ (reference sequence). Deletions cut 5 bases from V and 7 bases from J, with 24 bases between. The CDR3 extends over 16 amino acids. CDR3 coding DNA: TGTGCCAGCAGCCTAGGTAGGGACCTTTGGCCGTGGGAGCAGTACTTC. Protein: CASSLGRDLWPWEQYF.

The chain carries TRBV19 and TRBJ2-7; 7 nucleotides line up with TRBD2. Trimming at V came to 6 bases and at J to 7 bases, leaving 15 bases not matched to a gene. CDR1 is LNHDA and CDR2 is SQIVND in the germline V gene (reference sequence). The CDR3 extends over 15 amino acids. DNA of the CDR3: TGTGCCAGTAGCCCGGGGGGACGGGCTACGCGGGAGCAGTACTTC. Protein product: CASSPGGRATREQYF.

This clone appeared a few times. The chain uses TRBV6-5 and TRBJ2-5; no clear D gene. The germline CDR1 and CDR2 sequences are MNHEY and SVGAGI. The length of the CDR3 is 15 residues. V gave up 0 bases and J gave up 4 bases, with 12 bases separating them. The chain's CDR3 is CASSYSDLGGETQYF. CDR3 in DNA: TGTGCCAGCAGTTACTCGGACCTCGGTGGAGAGACCCAGTACTTC.

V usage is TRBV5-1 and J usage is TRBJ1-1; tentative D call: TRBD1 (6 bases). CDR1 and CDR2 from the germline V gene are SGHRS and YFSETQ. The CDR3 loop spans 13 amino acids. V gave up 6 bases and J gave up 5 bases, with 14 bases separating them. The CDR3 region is CASKDRSKTEAFF. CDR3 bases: TGCGCCAGCAAAGACAGGTCGAAAACTGAAGCTTTCTTT.

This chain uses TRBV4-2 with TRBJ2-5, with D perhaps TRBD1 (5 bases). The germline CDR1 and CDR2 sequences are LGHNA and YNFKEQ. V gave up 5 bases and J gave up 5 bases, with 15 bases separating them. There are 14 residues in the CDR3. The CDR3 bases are TGTGCCAGCAGCACAAAGCAGGGTGGTGAGACCCAGTACTTC. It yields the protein CASSTKQGGETQYF.

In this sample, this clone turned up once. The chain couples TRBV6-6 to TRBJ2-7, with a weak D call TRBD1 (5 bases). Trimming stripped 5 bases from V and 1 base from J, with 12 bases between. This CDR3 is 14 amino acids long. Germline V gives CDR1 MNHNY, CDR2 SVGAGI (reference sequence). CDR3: CASSPPGQSYEQYF. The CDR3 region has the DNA TGTGCCAGCAGTCCCCCCGGACAATCCTACGAGCAGTACTTC.

CDR3 coding DNA: TGTGCCAGCAGCCCACACCTGAACACTGAAGCTTTCTTT. This gives the protein CASSPHLNTEAFF. This chain links TRBV7-2 with TRBJ1-1; D not resolved. The V gene's germline CDR1 is SGHTA and CDR2 FQGNSA. The CDR3 length is 13 residues. V lost 5 bases, J lost 0 bases, and 7 bases lay in between.

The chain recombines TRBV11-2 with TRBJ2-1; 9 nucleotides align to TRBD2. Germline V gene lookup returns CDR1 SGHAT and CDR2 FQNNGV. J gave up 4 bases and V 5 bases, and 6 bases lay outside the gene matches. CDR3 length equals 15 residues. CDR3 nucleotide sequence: TGTGCCAGCAGCGAGACTAGCGGAATTTACAATGAGCAGTTCTTC. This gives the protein CASSETSGIYNEQFF.

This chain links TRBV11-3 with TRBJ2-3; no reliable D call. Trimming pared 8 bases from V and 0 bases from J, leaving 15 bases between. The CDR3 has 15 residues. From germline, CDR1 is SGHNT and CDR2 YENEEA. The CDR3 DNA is TGTGCCAGCTCCCGGGCAGGTCCCAGCACAGATACGCAGTATTTT. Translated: CASSRAGPSTDTQYF.

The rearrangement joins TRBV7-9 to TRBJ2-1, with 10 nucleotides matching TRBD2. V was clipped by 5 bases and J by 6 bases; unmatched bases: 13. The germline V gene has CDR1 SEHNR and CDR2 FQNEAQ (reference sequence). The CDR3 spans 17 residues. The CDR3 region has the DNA TGTGCCAGCAGCCCGCGGCCTAGCGGGAGCAGGGGCAATGAGCAGTTCTTC. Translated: CASSPRPSGSRGNEQFF. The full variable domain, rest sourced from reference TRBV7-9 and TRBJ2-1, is DTGVSQNPRHKITKRGQNVTFRCDPISEHNRLYWYRQTLGQGPEFLTYFQNEAQLEKSRLLSDRFSAERPKGSFSTLEIQRTEQGDSAMYLCASSPRPSGSRGNEQFFGPGTRLTVL.

In DNA, the CDR3 is TGTGCCAGCAGGAATACCGGGACTAGCGGCTACGAGCAGTACTTC. Its protein is CASRNTGTSGYEQYF. The chain uses TRBV7-9 and TRBJ2-7, with 11 bases aligning to TRBD2. CDR1 SEHNR and CDR2 FQNEAQ come from the germline V gene (reference sequence). J was trimmed by 3 bases and V by 6 bases; bases with no gene match: 7. The CDR3 covers 15 residues.

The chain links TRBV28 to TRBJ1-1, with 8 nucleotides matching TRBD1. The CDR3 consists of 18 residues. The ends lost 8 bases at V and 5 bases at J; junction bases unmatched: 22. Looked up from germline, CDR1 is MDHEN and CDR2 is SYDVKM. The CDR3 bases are TGTGCCAGCCCTAGCCCCCAGGGGGCGGGGGATTCGGGGACTGAAGCTTTCTTT. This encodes CASPSPQGAGDSGTEAFF.

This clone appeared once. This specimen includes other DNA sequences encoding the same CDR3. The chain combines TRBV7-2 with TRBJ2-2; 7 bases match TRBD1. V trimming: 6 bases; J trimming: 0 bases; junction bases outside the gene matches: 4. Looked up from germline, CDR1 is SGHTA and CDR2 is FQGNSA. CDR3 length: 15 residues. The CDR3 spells CASSYGTANTGELFF. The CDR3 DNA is TGTGCCAGCAGTTATGGGACAGCGAACACCGGGGAGCTGTTTTTT. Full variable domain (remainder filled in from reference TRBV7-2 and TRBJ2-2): GAGVSQSPSNKVTEKGKDVELRCDPISGHTALYWYRQSLGQGLEFLIYFQGNSAPDKSGLPSDRFSAERTGGSVSTLTIQRTQQEDSAVYLCASSYGTANTGELFFGEGSRLTVL.

This chain's CDR3 is CAISESTSPDTRVGDTQYF. DNA for the CDR3: TGTGCCATCAGTGAGTCGACCTCCCCCGACACCCGTGTTGGAGATACGCAGTATTTT. V is TRBV10-3 and J is TRBJ2-3; D is ambiguous. V was cut by 0 bases and J by 5 bases, with 24 bases left in between. The CDR3 extends over 19 amino acids. The germline gives CDR1 ENHRY, CDR2 SYGVKD.

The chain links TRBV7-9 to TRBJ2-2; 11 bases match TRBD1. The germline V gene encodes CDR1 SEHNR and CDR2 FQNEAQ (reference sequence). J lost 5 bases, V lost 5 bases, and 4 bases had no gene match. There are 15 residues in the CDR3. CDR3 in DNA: TGTGCCAGCAGCGAGGGACAGGGGGAAACCGGGGAGCTGTTTTTT. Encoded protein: CASSEGQGETGELFF.

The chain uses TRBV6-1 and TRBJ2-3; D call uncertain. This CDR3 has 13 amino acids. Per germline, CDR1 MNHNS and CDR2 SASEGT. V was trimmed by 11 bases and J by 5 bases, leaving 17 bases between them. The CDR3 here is CASRLVLKDTQYF. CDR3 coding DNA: TGTGCCTCACGACTGGTGCTTAAAGATACGCAGTATTTT.

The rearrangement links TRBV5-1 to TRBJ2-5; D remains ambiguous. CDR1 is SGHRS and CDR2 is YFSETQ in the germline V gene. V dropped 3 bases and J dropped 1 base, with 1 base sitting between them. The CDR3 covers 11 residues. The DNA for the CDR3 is TGCGCCAGCAGCTCCCAAGAGACCCAGTACTTC. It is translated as CASSSQETQYF.

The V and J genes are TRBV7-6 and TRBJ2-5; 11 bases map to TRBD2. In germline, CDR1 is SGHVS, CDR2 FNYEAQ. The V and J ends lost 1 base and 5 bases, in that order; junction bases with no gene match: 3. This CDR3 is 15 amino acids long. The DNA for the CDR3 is TGTGCCAGCAGCTTAGTAGCGGGAGGGTCGGAGACCCAGTACTTC. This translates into CASSLVAGGSETQYF.

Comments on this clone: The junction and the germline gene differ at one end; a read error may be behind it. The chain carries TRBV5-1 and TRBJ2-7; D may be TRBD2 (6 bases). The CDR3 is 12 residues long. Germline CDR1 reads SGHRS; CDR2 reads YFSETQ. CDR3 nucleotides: TGCGCCAGCAACTTGGCGGGGTACGAGCAGTACTTC. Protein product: CASNLAGYEQYF.

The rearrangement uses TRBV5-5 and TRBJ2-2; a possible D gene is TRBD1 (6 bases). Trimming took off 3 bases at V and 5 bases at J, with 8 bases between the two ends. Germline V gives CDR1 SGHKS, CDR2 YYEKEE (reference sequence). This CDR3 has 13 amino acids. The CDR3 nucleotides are TGTGCCAGCAGCTCACAGGGAACCGGGGAGCTGTTTTTT. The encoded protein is CASSSQGTGELFF.

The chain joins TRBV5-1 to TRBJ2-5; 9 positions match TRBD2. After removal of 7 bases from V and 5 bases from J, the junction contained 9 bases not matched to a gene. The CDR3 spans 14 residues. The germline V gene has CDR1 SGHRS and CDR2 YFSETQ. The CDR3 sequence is CASSGLAGTETQYF. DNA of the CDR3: TGCGCCAGCTCGGGACTAGCAGGGACGGAGACCCAGTACTTC.

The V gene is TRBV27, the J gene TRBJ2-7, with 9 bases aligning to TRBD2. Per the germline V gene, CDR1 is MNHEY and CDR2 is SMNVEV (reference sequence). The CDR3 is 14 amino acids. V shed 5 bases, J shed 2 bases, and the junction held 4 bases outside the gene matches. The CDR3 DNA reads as TGTGCCAGCAGTCCGCTAGCGGGAACCTACGAGCAGTACTTC. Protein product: CASSPLAGTYEQYF.

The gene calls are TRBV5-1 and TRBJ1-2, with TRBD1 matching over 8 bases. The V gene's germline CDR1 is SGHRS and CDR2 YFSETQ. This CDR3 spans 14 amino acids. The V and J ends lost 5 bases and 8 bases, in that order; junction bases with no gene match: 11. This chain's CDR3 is CASRIETGDRGYTF. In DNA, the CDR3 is TGCGCCAGCAGAATCGAGACAGGGGATCGAGGCTACACCTTC.

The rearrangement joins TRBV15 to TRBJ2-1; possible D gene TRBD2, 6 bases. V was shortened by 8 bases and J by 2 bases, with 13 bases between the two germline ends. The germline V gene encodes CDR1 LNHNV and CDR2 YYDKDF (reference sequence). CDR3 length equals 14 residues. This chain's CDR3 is CATARRETYNEQFF. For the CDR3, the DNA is TGTGCCACCGCCCGGAGGGAGACCTACAATGAGCAGTTCTTC.

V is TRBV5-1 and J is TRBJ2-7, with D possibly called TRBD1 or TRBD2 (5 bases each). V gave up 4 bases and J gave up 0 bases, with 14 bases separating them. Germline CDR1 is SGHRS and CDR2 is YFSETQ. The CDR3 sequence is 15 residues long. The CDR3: CASSPQGGGSYEQYF. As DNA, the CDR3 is TGCGCCAGCAGCCCCCAGGGTGGGGGCTCCTACGAGCAGTACTTC.

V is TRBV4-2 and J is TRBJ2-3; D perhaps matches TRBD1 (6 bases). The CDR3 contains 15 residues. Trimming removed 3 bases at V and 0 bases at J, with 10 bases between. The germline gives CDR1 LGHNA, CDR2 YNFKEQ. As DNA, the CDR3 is TGTGCCAGCAGCCAGGCACAGGGAAGCACAGATACGCAGTATTTT. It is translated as CASSQAQGSTDTQYF.

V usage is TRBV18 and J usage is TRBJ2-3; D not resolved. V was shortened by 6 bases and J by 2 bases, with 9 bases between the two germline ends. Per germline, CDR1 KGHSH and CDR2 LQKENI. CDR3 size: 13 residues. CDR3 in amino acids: CASSSDITDTQYF. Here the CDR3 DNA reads TGTGCCAGCTCCTCCGACATCACAGATACGCAGTATTTT.

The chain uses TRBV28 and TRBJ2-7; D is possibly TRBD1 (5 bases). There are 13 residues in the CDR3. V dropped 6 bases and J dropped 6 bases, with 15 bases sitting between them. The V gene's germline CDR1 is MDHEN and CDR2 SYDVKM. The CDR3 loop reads CASSSERQGEQYF. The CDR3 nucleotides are TGTGCCAGCAGCTCCGAACGCCAGGGCGAGCAGTACTTC.